Included here is one TCR beta chain sequence, with context. Its antigen remains unidentified. V gave up 7 bases and J gave up 11 bases, with 14 bases separating them. CDR3 length: 10 residues. Germline V gives CDR1 GTSNPN, CDR2 SVGIG (reference sequence). Libraries were prepared by immunoSEQ multiplex PCR; TCRdb keeps only in-frame clonotypes and omits some of them. This repertoire shows about 160,000 clones, under 95% found once; its top ten account for about 4.6%. The entry originates in a study of T cell responses to AZD1222 COVID-19 vaccine. Whole-study results and caveats: Vaccination with two AZD1222 doses was followed by a rise in Spike-specific TCR breadth and depth.

V gene TRBV30 combines with J gene TRBJ1-1; no reliable D call. The sample was peripheral blood, taken on day 0 of MenACWY control vaccination. The receptor comes from an adult in good health. CDR3 in amino acids: CAFLVGRAFF. CDR3 DNA: TGTGCCTTTCTAGTTGGACGGGCTTTCTTT.